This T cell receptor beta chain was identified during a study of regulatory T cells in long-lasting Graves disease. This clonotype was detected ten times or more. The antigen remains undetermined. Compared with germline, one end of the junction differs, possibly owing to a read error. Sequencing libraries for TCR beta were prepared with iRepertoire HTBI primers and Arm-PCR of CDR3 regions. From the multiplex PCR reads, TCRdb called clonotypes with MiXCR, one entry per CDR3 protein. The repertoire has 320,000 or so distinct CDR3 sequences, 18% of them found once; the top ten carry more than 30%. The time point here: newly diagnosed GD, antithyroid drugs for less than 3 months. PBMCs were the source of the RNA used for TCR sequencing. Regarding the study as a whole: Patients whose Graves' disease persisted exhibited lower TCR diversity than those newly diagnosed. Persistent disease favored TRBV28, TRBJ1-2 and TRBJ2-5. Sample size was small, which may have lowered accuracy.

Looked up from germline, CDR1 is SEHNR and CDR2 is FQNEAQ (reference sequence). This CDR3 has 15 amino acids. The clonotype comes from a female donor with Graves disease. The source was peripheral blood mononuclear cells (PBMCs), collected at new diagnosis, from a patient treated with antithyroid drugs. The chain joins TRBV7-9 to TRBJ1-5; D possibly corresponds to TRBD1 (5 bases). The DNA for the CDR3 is TGCGCCAGCAGCCCGGACGGGACCCGCAATCAGCCCCAGCATTTT. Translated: CASSPDGTRNQPQHF.